This T cell receptor beta chain was sequenced in a study of CD8 T cells in ankylosing spondylitis. General study findings and limits: Relatively rare in peripheral blood, disease-linked clones were also CD8+. Reportedly, matched ankylosing spondylitis synovial fluid was significantly enriched for disease-linked clones.

This clonotype appeared many times. The antigen is not known. In making TCR beta libraries, quantitative 5'-RACE with molecular barcodes was used. TCRdb ran MiXCR on the 5' RACE reads and lists one entry per CDR3 protein. Of approximately 220,000 distinct CDR3 sequences listed, roughly 26% are singletons. The V gene lost 8 bases and the J gene lost 14 bases, with 20 bases spanning the gap. Looked up from germline, CDR1 is SQVTM and CDR2 is ANQGSEA. The CDR3 consists of 11 residues. This clonotype was obtained from a male donor with ankylosing spondylitis or in good health (not recorded which). The specimen sequenced was blood, either unsorted or a sorted T cell fraction (not recorded which). This chain joins TRBV29-1 and TRBJ2-3; D perhaps matches TRBD2 (5 bases). The CDR3 here is CSSEGHPCRYF. In DNA, the CDR3 is TGCAGCTCCGAGGGCCACCCGTGCCGGTATTTT.